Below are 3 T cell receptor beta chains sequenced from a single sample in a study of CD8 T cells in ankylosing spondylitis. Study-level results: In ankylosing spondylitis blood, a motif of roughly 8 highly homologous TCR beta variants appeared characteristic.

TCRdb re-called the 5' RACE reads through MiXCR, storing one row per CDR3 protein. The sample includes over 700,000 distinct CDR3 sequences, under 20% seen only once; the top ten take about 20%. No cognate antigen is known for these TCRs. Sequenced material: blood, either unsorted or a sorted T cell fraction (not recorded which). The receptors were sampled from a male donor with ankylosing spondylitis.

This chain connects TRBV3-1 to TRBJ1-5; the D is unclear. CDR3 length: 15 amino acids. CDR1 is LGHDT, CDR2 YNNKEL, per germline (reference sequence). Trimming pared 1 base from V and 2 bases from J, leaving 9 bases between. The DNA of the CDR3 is TGTGCCAGCAGCCAAGGGGTAAATGGCAATCAGCCCCAGCATTTT. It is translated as CASSQGVNGNQPQHF.

This chain's CDR3 is CASSQRLGSSYEQYF. The DNA for the CDR3 is TGTGCCAGCAGCCAACGATTGGGCTCTTCCTACGAGCAGTACTTC. This sequence joins TRBV3-1 and TRBJ2-7; D is uncertain. Trimming removed 2 bases at V and 1 base at J, with 12 bases between. The CDR3 is 15 amino acids. In germline, CDR1 is LGHDT, CDR2 YNNKEL (reference sequence).

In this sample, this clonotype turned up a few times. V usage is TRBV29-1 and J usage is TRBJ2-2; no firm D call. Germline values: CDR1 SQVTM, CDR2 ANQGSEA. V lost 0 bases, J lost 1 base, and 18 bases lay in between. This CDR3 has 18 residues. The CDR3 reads CSVEDQKGPYRNTGELFF. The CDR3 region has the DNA TGCAGCGTTGAAGACCAGAAAGGACCTTACCGGAACACCGGGGAGCTGTTTTTT.